The T cell receptor beta chain under discussion was sequenced for a study of blood T cell repertoires in COVID-19. Measured with immunoSEQ multiplex PCR; TCRdb has only the in-frame clones, and not every one. Of some 510,000 clones in the sample, approximately 90% are singletons; the top ten hold around 1.9%. Germline V gene data show CDR1 as SGHTA and CDR2 as FQGNSA. V was cut by 6 bases and J by 7 bases, with 13 bases left in between. The CDR3 spans 13 residues. Self-reported history from a screening survey and questionnaire set each donor's cohort. Sequencing input: PBMCs or T cells enriched from blood (not recorded which). The chain recombines TRBV7-2 with TRBJ1-5; the D gene is possibly TRBD1 (5 bases). This clonotype was sampled from a woman in her thirties or forties who had recovered from COVID-19. The CDR3: CASRPGLDQPQHF. The DNA of the CDR3 is TGTGCCAGCAGACCAGGGTTAGACCAGCCCCAGCATTTT.